This T cell receptor (beta chain) was profiled in a study of shared clonotypes between healthy human individuals. Produced via immunoSEQ multiplex PCR; TCRdb's table is partial and in-frame only. The table shows about 460,000 clones, with roughly 80% occurring only once. About this clone: The antigen remains undetermined.

General study findings and limits: Few donors limited the genetic and exposure-history diversity represented.

This CDR3 has 14 residues. V shed 2 bases and J shed 0 bases, with 6 bases lying between them. Per the germline V gene, CDR1 is SNHLY and CDR2 is FYNNEI. The receptor comes from a middle-aged woman in good health. Some clones in this sample may be carry-over from other donors' samples. The V and J genes are TRBV2 and TRBJ2-3; D not resolved. Sequencing was carried out using PBMCs. The CDR3 DNA reads TGTGCCAGCAGTGAATCCCGTAGCACAGATACGCAGTATTTT. Its protein product is CASSESRSTDTQYF.